The next 23 T cell receptor beta chains were all read from a single sample in a study of T cell responses to AZD1222 COVID-19 vaccine. Assay used: immunoSEQ multiplex PCR; TCRdb lists only in-frame clones, some missing. Of some 130,000 clones in the sample, about 85% were seen once. The sequencing here drew on peripheral blood, taken on day 0 of AZD1222 vaccination. These receptors originate from an adult in good health.

The chain employs TRBV6-5 and TRBJ1-1; perhaps TRBD1 as D (5 bases). Germline values: CDR1 MNHEY, CDR2 SVGAGI. This CDR3 spans 15 amino acids. Trimming left V 5 bases short and J 5 bases short, with 18 bases between. CDR3 nucleotides: TGTGCCAGCAGTAATGCAGGAGAGGGGAAGACTGAAGCTTTCTTT. It codes for CASSNAGEGKTEAFF.

The chain joins TRBV5-4 to TRBJ1-6; D possibly corresponds to TRBD1 (5 bases). With 3 bases removed from V and 11 bases from J, the gap between germline ends came to 12 bases. Germline values: CDR1 SGHNT, CDR2 YYREEE (reference sequence). The CDR3 sequence is 13 residues long. The CDR3 DNA is TGTGCCAGCAGCTCCCTGGGGGTAGCACCCCTCCACTTT. Translating gives CASSSLGVAPLHF.

The J gene is TRBJ1-4, the V gene TRBV12-3 or TRBV12-4; TRBD1 might be the D (6 bases). V lost 7 bases, J lost 6 bases, and 9 bases lay in between. This CDR3 comprises 12 residues. The CDR3 nucleotides read TGTGCCAGCACGGGGGCGCATGAAAAACTGTTTTTT. Its translation is CASTGAHEKLFF.

This rearrangement joins TRBV6-2 or TRBV6-3 to TRBJ2-7; 7 bases agree with TRBD2. The J segment lost 2 bases and the V segment lost 6 bases, leaving 4 bases of the junction unmatched. The CDR3 is 13 amino acids. CDR1 and CDR2 from the germline V gene are MNHEY and SVGEGT. For the CDR3, the DNA is TGTGCCAGCAGCCGACTAGCAGCCTACGAGCAGTACTTC. It is translated as CASSRLAAYEQYF.

V gene TRBV7-9 combines with J gene TRBJ1-1; 9 bases line up with TRBD1. Germline V lookup: CDR1 SEHNR, CDR2 FQNEAQ (reference sequence). V lost 5 bases and J lost 0; bases outside the gene matches: 10. The CDR3 sequence is 17 residues long. CDR3: CASSPGTGSRVNTEAFF. For the CDR3, the DNA is TGTGCCAGCAGCCCCGGGACAGGGTCGCGGGTGAACACTGAAGCTTTCTTT.

This clone appeared once. The J gene is TRBJ1-3, the V gene TRBV25-1; D is possibly TRBD1 (5 bases). Germline V lookup: CDR1 MGHDK, CDR2 SYGVNS. Between the trimmed V and J ends, which lost 3 bases and 4 bases, there was a span of 10 bases. The CDR3 runs 14 residues. CDR3 region: CASSEWGSGNTIYF. The DNA for the CDR3 is TGTGCCAGCAGTGAGTGGGGGTCCGGAAACACCATATATTTT.

V is TRBV6-5 and J is TRBJ1-2; 8 nucleotides line up with TRBD1. The V gene end was trimmed by 5 bases and the J gene end by 1 base; junction bases not matched to a gene: 6. The CDR3 spans 15 residues. CDR1 MNHEY and CDR2 SVGAGI come from the germline V gene. CDR3 in amino acids: CASSTRTGHNYGYTF. CDR3 in DNA: TGTGCCAGCAGTACCCGGACAGGGCATAACTATGGCTACACCTTC.

The V gene is TRBV6-5, the J gene TRBJ1-6; 8 nucleotides match TRBD1. The germline V gene has CDR1 MNHEY and CDR2 SVGAGI. This CDR3 is built from 16 residues. V was clipped by 2 bases and J by 6 bases; unmatched bases: 6. The CDR3 reads CASSYRTGQGNSPLHF. The CDR3 DNA is TGTGCCAGCAGTTACCGTACTGGACAGGGTAATTCACCCCTCCACTTT.

The V and J genes are TRBV19 and TRBJ2-3; 12 bases match TRBD2. Unmatched junction bases numbered 8, after V lost 3 bases and J lost 4 bases. The germline gives CDR1 LNHDA, CDR2 SQIVND (reference sequence). This CDR3 has 17 residues. The CDR3 DNA sequence: TGTGCCAGTAGTATCCCTCGGACTAGCGGGAAGGCAGATACGCAGTATTTT. Encoded protein: CASSIPRTSGKADTQYF.

V gene TRBV27 combines with J gene TRBJ1-5, with no clear D. The V gene's germline CDR1 is MNHEY and CDR2 SMNVEV (reference sequence). V was pared by 4 bases and J by 7 bases, with 8 bases between. This CDR3 is 12 amino acids long. CDR3 DNA sequence: TGTGCCAGCAGTTCCCCGGGGCAGCCCCAGCATTTT. The encoded protein is CASSSPGQPQHF.

The V gene is TRBV19, the J gene TRBJ1-2; D is undetermined. V gave up 0 bases and J gave up 6 bases, with 5 bases separating them. This CDR3 has 12 amino acids. Germline V lookup: CDR1 LNHDA, CDR2 SQIVND (reference sequence). CDR3 residues: CASSIDRNGYTF. The CDR3 nucleotides are TGTGCCAGTAGTATAGATCGAAATGGCTACACCTTC. Variable domain in full (rest from reference TRBV19 and TRBJ1-2): DGGITQSPKYLFRKEGQNVTLSCEQNLNHDAMYWYRQDPGQGLRLIYYSQIVNDFQKGDIAEGYSVSREKKESFPLTVTSAQKNPTAFYLCASSIDRNGYTFGSGTRLTVV.

The chain links TRBV29-1 to TRBJ2-1; no firm D call. The ends were cut back, 7 bases at V and 9 bases at J, with 19 bases in the middle. The CDR3 runs to 13 residues. Germline V gene sequence: CDR1 SQVTM, CDR2 ANQGSEA. The CDR3 coding sequence is TGCAGCGCTGCTCTCCGGGCCACGGGTGAGCAGTTCTTC. Amino acids: CSAALRATGEQFF.

V gene TRBV6-5 combines with J gene TRBJ2-1; TRBD2 might be the D (5 bases). Looked up from germline, CDR1 is MNHEY and CDR2 is SVGAGI. The CDR3 is made up of 15 amino acids. The ends were cut back, 2 bases at V and 5 bases at J, with 13 bases in the middle. For the CDR3, the DNA is TGTGCCAGCAGTTACAGGAGGTCCGGTAACAATGAGCAGTTCTTC. It specifies CASSYRRSGNNEQFF.

This chain links TRBV11-1 with TRBJ1-2, with D perhaps matching TRBD1 (5 bases). Deletions cut 0 bases from V and 6 bases from J, with 14 bases between. The CDR3 runs 15 residues. Germline CDR1 and CDR2: SGHAT and FQDESV (reference sequence). The CDR3 region is CASSLAQGNVDGYTF. Here the CDR3 DNA reads TGTGCCAGCAGCTTAGCGCAGGGCAATGTGGATGGCTACACCTTC.

V is TRBV14 and J is TRBJ2-5; 11 bases are a match to TRBD2. J was trimmed by 10 bases and V by 3 bases; bases with no gene match: 10. CDR1 and CDR2 from the germline V gene are SGHDN and FVKESK. The CDR3 is 15 amino acids. Written as DNA, the CDR3 is TGTGCCAGCAGCCAGGAGACTAGCGGGGCCCTGGGCCAGTACTTC. The encoded protein is CASSQETSGALGQYF.

The rearrangement uses TRBV5-4 and TRBJ2-5; D is unclear. This CDR3 contains 14 residues. Germline CDR1 and CDR2: SGHNT and YYREEE (reference sequence). Trimming stripped 1 base from V and 1 base from J, with 8 bases between. CDR3 nucleotides: TGTGCCAGCAGCTTGAAATCCCTCCAAGAGACCCAGTACTTC. This sequence encodes CASSLKSLQETQYF.

The genes are TRBV28 and TRBJ1-2; D is perhaps TRBD1 (5 bases). Germline CDR1 is MDHEN and CDR2 is SYDVKM. The CDR3 is 17 amino acids. V was cut by 4 bases and J by 7 bases, with 25 bases left in between. Here the CDR3 reads CASSSLPPFDKRGGYTF. As DNA, the CDR3 is TGTGCCAGCAGTTCACTACCCCCTTTCGACAAGAGGGGTGGCTACACCTTC.

Written as DNA, the CDR3 is TGTGCCAGCAGCCCCCCCTCCGAAGATACGCAGTATTTT. This translates into CASSPPSEDTQYF. The chain has TRBV4-2 and TRBJ2-3; no clear D. CDR1 is LGHNA, CDR2 YNFKEQ, per germline. The CDR3 loop spans 13 amino acids. V was trimmed by 4 bases and J by 5 bases, leaving 10 bases between them.

The gene calls are TRBV5-1 and TRBJ1-1, with TRBD1 as a possible D gene (5 bases). The CDR3 is 14 residues long. Germline V lookup: CDR1 SGHRS, CDR2 YFSETQ. The V end lost 2 bases, the J end lost 1 base, and 9 bases lay between the germline ends. CDR3 amino acids: CASSFGGENTEAFF. The CDR3 DNA follows: TGCGCCAGCAGCTTCGGGGGAGAGAACACTGAAGCTTTCTTT.

V and J are TRBV6-4 and TRBJ2-3; no clear D. V dropped 5 bases and J dropped 2 bases, with 11 bases sitting between them. This CDR3 spans 14 amino acids. The germline CDR1 and CDR2 sequences are MRHNA and SNTAGT. The chain's CDR3 is CASSPPVNTDTQYF. CDR3 coding DNA: TGTGCCAGCAGTCCGCCGGTGAACACAGATACGCAGTATTTT.

V usage is TRBV7-2 and J usage is TRBJ2-1; 11 bases map to TRBD2. Germline CDR1 and CDR2: SGHTA and FQGNSA. The J segment lost 7 bases and the V segment lost 1 base, leaving 6 bases of the junction unmatched. The CDR3 runs 16 residues. The CDR3 spells CASSLDLAGGQNEQFF. CDR3 in DNA: TGTGCCAGCAGCTTAGACCTAGCGGGAGGTCAGAATGAGCAGTTCTTC.

V and J are TRBV19 and TRBJ2-1; 9 nucleotides align to TRBD1. V lost 3 bases and J lost 10; bases outside the gene matches: 7. The length of the CDR3 is 14 residues. Germline-derived CDR1 and CDR2 are LNHDA and SQIVND (reference sequence). The DNA for the CDR3 is TGTGCCAGTAGTATGGGGACAGGGCTAGGAGAGCAGTTCTTC. Translation gives CASSMGTGLGEQFF.

This rearrangement joins TRBV10-3 to TRBJ2-1; 8 bases map to TRBD1. V lost 6 bases and J lost 3; bases outside the gene matches: 4. Germline V gene lookup returns CDR1 ENHRY and CDR2 SYGVKD. This CDR3 is built from 14 residues. CDR3 protein: CAIRQGASYNEQFF. The DNA for the CDR3 is TGTGCCATCAGGCAGGGGGCAAGCTACAATGAGCAGTTCTTC.